This T cell receptor (beta chain) stems from a study of beta chain features in type 1 diabetes. Sequencing targeted expressed TCRB transcripts, as all isolated RNA had been reverse transcribed. Generated by immunoSEQ multiplex PCR, the TCRdb table keeps only in-frame clones and is missing some. This sample carries approximately 600,000 clones, about an eighth of them seen once, and the ten largest clones take more than 0.1%. Notes on this clone: Its specificity is unknown.

Study findings and constraints: Shorter TCRB CDR3s, moderately but significantly so, were found in Type 1 diabetes patients in all four CD4+ subsets. The study found fewer insertions and more deletions at VDJ junctions in type 1 diabetes patients. Compared with healthy donors, patients appeared to share more similar naive, central memory and regulatory TCRB repertoires.

The sequenced sample consisted of naive CD4+ T cells from blood. The clonotype was recovered from a man aged 25 to 40 with type 1 diabetes.

The CDR3, as DNA: TGTGCCAGCAGCTTGGGTGTTAGCGGATCCTACAATGAGCAGTTCTTC. It specifies CASSLGVSGSYNEQFF. The chain employs TRBV5-4 and TRBJ2-1, with D perhaps matching TRBD2 (6 bases). The CDR3 consists of 16 residues. Germline V lookup: CDR1 SGHNT, CDR2 YYREEE (reference sequence). V lost 0 bases to trimming and J lost 1 base, with 11 bases between them.